This TCR beta chain was profiled in a study of blood T cell repertoires in COVID-19. Study overall: Acute and convalescent COVID-19 samples came from the United States, Italy and Spain.

J gave up 0 bases and V 7 bases, and 8 bases lay outside the gene matches. The CDR3 runs to 16 residues. Germline V gene data show CDR1 as MDHEN and CDR2 as SYDVKM. Data came from immunoSEQ multiplex PCR; TCRdb stores just in-frame clones and leaves some out. The sample comprises about 300,000 clones, 70% to 90% of which are singletons, and less than 6% rests with the top ten. Allocation to cohorts depended on clinical history reported by the participants. Material: PBMCs or T cells enriched from blood (not recorded which). The chain is built from TRBV28 and TRBJ1-5, with 8 bases lining up with TRBD1. This clonotype originated in a woman aged 30 to 39 who had recovered from COVID-19. CDR3 sequence (DNA): TGTGCCAGCACCAGGACAGGGATTTTTAGCAATCAGCCCCAGCATTTT. It is translated as CASTRTGIFSNQPQHF.